This section outlines one T cell receptor beta chain sequence together with its context. Antigen specificity is unknown. The data originate from a study of cytomegalovirus exposure and HLA in healthy donors. Study context: Among the approximately 420 donors who were genotyped, over 70% fell in the genetic ancestry cluster that is associated with self-reported Caucasian donors.

Vbeta (60) and Jbeta (13) primers were used in the PCR. Produced via immunoSEQ multiplex PCR; TCRdb's table is partial and in-frame only. Among some 200,000 clones listed, roughly 82% were seen once. Study conclusions and caveats: A missense DCLRE1C variant was associated with V- and J-gene trimming of TCR beta chains in a later analysis, and an independent cohort replicated the association. In a later analysis, approximately 15,000 TCR beta sequences were associated with HLA alleles at 0.05 false discovery rate. The presence/absence work took it that sequencing depth was about the same across donors.

This sequence originates from a woman in her forties or fifties in good health and CMV-seropositive. Sequenced sample: PBMCs.

CDR3 sequence reads: CASSPEDRLAGETQYF. CDR3 DNA sequence: TGTGCCAGCTCACCGGAGGACAGGCTTGCTGGGGAGACCCAGTACTTC. The chain recombines TRBV18 with TRBJ2-5, with TRBD1 matching 7 bases. This CDR3 region has 16 residues. CDR1 and CDR2 from the germline V gene are KGHSH and LQKENI. V trimming: 3 bases; J trimming: 5 bases; junction bases outside the gene matches: 12.